This T cell receptor (beta chain) is drawn from a study of CD8+CD57+ T cells in acquired aplastic anemia. On the study more broadly: DNA recovered from sorted CD4+ and CD8+ cells had a mean of about 3.5 ug.

The germline gives CDR1 SGHRS, CDR2 YFSETQ. V shed 6 bases and J shed 3 bases, with 7 bases lying between them. This CDR3 has 11 amino acids. TCR beta VDJ and CDR3 profiling used genomic DNA as template. MiXCR, run by TCRdb on the reads, gives a single entry per CDR3 protein. Of just over 200,000 distinct CDR3 sequences in the sample, 65% are singletons; the top ten hold under 60%. All sequencing subjects had displayed CD8+CD57+ cell expansion on flow cytometry. This clonotype appeared many times. The rearrangement uses TRBV5-1 and TRBJ2-7; D unresolved. Sequencing used sorted CD4+, CD8+, or CD8+CD57+ T cells (not recorded which) from PBMCs. The TCR sequence derives from a human donor with aplastic anemia. CDR3 sequence reads: CASKEYYEQYF. CDR3 nucleotides: TGCGCCAGCAAAGAATACTACGAGCAGTACTTC.